Presented here are 4 T cell receptor beta chains from one specimen sequenced in a study of shared clonotypes between healthy human individuals. Using immunoSEQ multiplex PCR, the repertoire was profiled, and TCRdb retains in-frame clones only, with some absent. The sample lists approximately 1.4 million clones, 98% occurring once. Sample: naive CD4+ T cells sorted from blood. Noted subset: CD45RA+ positively selected. All receptors come from a young man in good health.

The chain combines TRBV9 with TRBJ2-1, with no clear D. Germline CDR1 SGDLS, CDR2 YYNGEE. Trimming left V 0 bases short and J 10 bases short, with 14 bases between. The CDR3 length is 14 residues. CDR3 in DNA: TGTGCCAGCAGCGTAGGTCTTCGAGCGAGGGAGCAGTTCTTC. Translated, it gives CASSVGLRAREQFF.

The V gene is TRBV9, the J gene TRBJ1-1; TRBD1 matches at 8 bases. Germline V gives CDR1 SGDLS, CDR2 YYNGEE. V lost 0 bases, J lost 10 bases, and 8 bases stayed unmatched. The CDR3 loop spans 14 amino acids. The CDR3 DNA follows: TGTGCCAGCAGCGTAGAGGGGCAGGGGGCGCGAGCTTTCTTT. It codes for CASSVEGQGARAFF. Using reference TRBV9 and TRBJ1-1 for the parts outside the CDR3, the full variable domain is DSGVTQTPKHLITATGQRVTLRCSPRSGDLSVYWYQQSLDQGLQFLIQYYNGEERAKGNILERFSAQQFPDLHSELNLSSLELGDSALYFCASSVEGQGARAFFGQGTRLTVV.

The DNA for the CDR3 is TGCGCCAGCAGTGAGTCCGCAGGGCAAGGCTACGAGCAGTACTTC. Translating gives CASSESAGQGYEQYF. This sequence joins TRBV10-1 and TRBJ2-7; D might be TRBD1 (5 bases). The CDR3 loop spans 15 amino acids. Germline values: CDR1 WNHNN, CDR2 SYGVQD (reference sequence). The V end lost 0 bases, the J end lost 3 bases, and 12 bases lay between the germline ends.

The rearrangement joins TRBV30 to TRBJ1-3; the D gene is possibly TRBD1 (6 bases). The CDR3 totals 15 residues. Germline V lookup: CDR1 GTSNPN, CDR2 SVGIG (reference sequence). V gave up 0 bases and J gave up 8 bases, with 17 bases separating them. Here the CDR3 reads CAWSVGQLARDTIYF. In nucleotides, the CDR3 is TGTGCCTGGAGTGTAGGACAGCTTGCCAGGGACACCATATATTTT. Together with reference TRBV30 and TRBJ1-3, the CDR3 gives the full variable domain: SQTIHQWPATLVQPVGSPLSLECTVEGTSNPNLYWYRQAAGRGLQLLFYSVGIGQISSEVPQNLSASRPQDRQFILSSKKLLLSDSGFYLCAWSVGQLARDTIYFGEGSWLTVV.